The 2 T cell receptor beta chains reported below all come from one sample, sequenced in a study of T-cell memory formation after mild COVID-19. TCRdb recomputed calls from the 5' RACE reads with MiXCR, one row per CDR3 protein. The sample has around 140,000 distinct CDR3 sequences; around 21% are singletons. Sequenced material: PBMCs or a T cell subset sorted from them (not recorded which). The receptors were sampled from an adult woman who had mild COVID-19 (a few samples of this study predate the infection). Cell type and time point are not known.

This clonotype was seen a handful of times. The J gene is TRBJ2-5, the V gene TRBV5-1; 12 bases map to TRBD1. The CDR3 consists of 16 residues. V lost 0 bases to trimming and J lost 3 bases; unmatched junction nucleotides: 3. The germline V gene encodes CDR1 SGHRS and CDR2 YFSETQ. The CDR3 DNA sequence: TGCGCCAGCAGCTTGGGGGGGACAGGGGGCGAAGAGACCCAGTACTTC. It codes for CASSLGGTGGEETQYF.

The table lists this clonotype with a few counts. The rearrangement links TRBV29-1 to TRBJ2-2; D assignment may be TRBD1 or TRBD2 (5 bases each). The CDR3 covers 15 residues. V was shortened by 4 bases and J by 2 bases, with 14 bases between the two germline ends. Germline assignment: CDR1 SQVTM and CDR2 ANQGSEA. For the CDR3, the DNA is TGCAGCGTTGCAAAGGGGACCGCTAACACCGGGGAGCTGTTTTTT. Its protein is CSVAKGTANTGELFF.